This passage covers 5 T cell receptor beta chains from one sample sequenced in a study of blood T cell repertoires in COVID-19. Profiled with immunoSEQ multiplex PCR; TCRdb holds only in-frame clones, not every one. Here the sample spans approximately 28,000 clones, around 90% being singletons. Sequenced input: peripheral blood. The receptors derive from a man aged 55 to 70 with active COVID-19.

The V gene is TRBV18, the J gene TRBJ1-2; D unresolved. Per the germline V gene, CDR1 is KGHSH and CDR2 is LQKENI. The CDR3 sequence is 14 residues long. Trimming shortened V by 2 bases and J by 6 bases, and 13 bases separated the two germline ends. CDR3 sequence reads: CASSPRGSSDGYTF. CDR3 bases: TGTGCCAGCTCACCAAGAGGCAGTAGCGATGGCTACACCTTC.

This clone was seen once. The chain is built from TRBV12-3 or TRBV12-4 and TRBJ1-1, with D hard to call. With 4 bases removed from V and 11 bases from J, the gap between germline ends came to 14 bases. The CDR3 length is 12 residues. CDR3 region: CASSSSRRSAFF. The CDR3 region has the DNA TGTGCCAGCAGTTCGTCAAGGAGGTCGGCTTTCTTT.

This clone was counted a few times. This chain uses TRBV2 with TRBJ1-5; unclear D gene. The ends were cut back, 6 bases at V and 3 bases at J, with 12 bases in the middle. This CDR3 has 14 residues. Per germline, CDR1 SNHLY and CDR2 FYNNEI. The CDR3 coding sequence is TGTGCCAGCAGACCTACCGTATACAATCAGCCCCAGCATTTT. This sequence encodes CASRPTVYNQPQHF.

The chain recombines TRBV7-8 with TRBJ1-5; 10 bases are a match to TRBD1. V trimming: 3 bases; J trimming: 2 bases; junction bases outside the gene matches: 4. This CDR3 has 16 residues. Germline V gene data show CDR1 as SGHVS and CDR2 as FQNEAQ. CDR3 amino acids: CASSFPGTGGNQPQHF. The CDR3, as DNA: TGTGCCAGCAGCTTCCCGGGGACAGGGGGCAATCAGCCCCAGCATTTT.

The genes are TRBV2 and TRBJ2-1; 9 bases line up with TRBD2. Germline CDR1 SNHLY, CDR2 FYNNEI. The CDR3 is made up of 13 amino acids. After removal of 6 bases from V and 7 bases from J, the junction contained 4 bases not matched to a gene. The CDR3 DNA reads as TGTGCCAGCAGGCGGGGGGGGTCAAATGAGCAGTTCTTC. This encodes CASRRGGSNEQFF. Using reference TRBV2 and TRBJ2-1 for the parts outside the CDR3, the full variable domain is EPEVTQTPSHQVTQMGQEVILRCVPISNHLYFYWYRQILGQKVEFLVSFYNNEISEKSEIFDDQFSVERPDGSNFTLKIRSTKLEDSAMYFCASRRGGSNEQFFGPGTRLTVL.